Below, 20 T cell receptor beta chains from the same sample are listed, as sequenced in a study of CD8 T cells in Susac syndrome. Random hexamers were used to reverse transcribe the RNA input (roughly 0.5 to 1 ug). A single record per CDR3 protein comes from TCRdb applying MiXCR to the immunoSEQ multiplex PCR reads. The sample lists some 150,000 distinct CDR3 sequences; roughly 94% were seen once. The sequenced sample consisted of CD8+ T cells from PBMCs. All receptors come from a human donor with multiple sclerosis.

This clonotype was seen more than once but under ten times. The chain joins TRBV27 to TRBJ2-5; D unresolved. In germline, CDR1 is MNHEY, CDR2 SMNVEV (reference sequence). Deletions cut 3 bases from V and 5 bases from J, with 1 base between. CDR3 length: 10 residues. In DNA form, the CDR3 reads TGTGCCAGCAGTTTGGAGACCCAGTACTTC. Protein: CASSLETQYF.

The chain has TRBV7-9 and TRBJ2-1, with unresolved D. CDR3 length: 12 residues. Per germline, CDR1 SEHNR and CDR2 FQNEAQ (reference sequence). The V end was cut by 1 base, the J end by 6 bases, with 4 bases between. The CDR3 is CASSLERNEQFF. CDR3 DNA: TGTGCCAGCAGCTTAGAACGCAATGAGCAGTTCTTC. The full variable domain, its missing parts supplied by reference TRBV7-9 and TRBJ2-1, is DTGVSQNPRHKITKRGQNVTFRCDPISEHNRLYWYRQTLGQGPEFLTYFQNEAQLEKSRLLSDRFSAERPKGSFSTLEIQRTEQGDSAMYLCASSLERNEQFFGPGTRLTVL.

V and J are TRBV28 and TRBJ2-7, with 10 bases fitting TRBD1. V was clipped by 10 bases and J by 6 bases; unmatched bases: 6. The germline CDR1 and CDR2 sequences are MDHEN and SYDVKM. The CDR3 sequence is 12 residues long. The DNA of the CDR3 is TGTGCCATCCTGGGACAGGGGCCCGAGCAGTACTTC. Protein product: CAILGQGPEQYF.

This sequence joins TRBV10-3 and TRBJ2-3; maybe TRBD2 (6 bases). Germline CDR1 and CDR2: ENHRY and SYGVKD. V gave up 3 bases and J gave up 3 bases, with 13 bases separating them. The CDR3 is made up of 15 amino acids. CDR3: CAISDEEGLTDTQYF. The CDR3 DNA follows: TGTGCCATCAGTGACGAGGAGGGATTGACAGATACGCAGTATTTT.

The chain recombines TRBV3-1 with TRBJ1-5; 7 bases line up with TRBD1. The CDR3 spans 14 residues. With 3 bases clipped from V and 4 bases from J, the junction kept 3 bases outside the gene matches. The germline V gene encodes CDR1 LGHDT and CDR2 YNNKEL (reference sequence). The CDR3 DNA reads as TGTGCCAGCAGCCACAACAGGGGTAATCAGCCCCAGCATTTT. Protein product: CASSHNRGNQPQHF.

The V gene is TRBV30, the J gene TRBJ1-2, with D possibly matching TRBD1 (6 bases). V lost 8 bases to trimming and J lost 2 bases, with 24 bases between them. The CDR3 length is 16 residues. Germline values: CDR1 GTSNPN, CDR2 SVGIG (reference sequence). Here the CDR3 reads CAASPWTESRNYGYTF. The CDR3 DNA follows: TGTGCCGCCTCCCCGTGGACAGAAAGTCGCAACTATGGCTACACCTTC. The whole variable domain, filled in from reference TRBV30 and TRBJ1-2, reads SQTIHQWPATLVQPVGSPLSLECTVEGTSNPNLYWYRQAAGRGLQLLFYSVGIGQISSEVPQNLSASRPQDRQFILSSKKLLLSDSGFYLCAASPWTESRNYGYTFGSGTRLTVV.

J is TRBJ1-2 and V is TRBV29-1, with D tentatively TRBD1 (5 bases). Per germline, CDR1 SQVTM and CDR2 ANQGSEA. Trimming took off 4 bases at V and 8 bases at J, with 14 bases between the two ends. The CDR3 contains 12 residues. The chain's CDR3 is CSVGGRESGYTF. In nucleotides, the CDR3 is TGCAGCGTTGGGGGGAGAGAATCCGGCTACACCTTC.

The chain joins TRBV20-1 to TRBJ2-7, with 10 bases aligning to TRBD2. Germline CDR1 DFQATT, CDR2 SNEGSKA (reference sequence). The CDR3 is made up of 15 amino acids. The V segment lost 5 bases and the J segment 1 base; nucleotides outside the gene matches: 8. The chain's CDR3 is CSARDTSGASYEQYF. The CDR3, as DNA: TGCAGTGCTCGCGATACTAGCGGGGCTTCCTACGAGCAGTACTTC.

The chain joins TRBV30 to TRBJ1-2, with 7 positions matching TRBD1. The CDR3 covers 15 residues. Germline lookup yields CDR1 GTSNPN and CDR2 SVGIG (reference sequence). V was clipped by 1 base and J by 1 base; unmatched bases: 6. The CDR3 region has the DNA TGTGCCTGGAGTGGACCCCGGGACAGTAACTATGGCTACACCTTC. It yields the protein CAWSGPRDSNYGYTF.

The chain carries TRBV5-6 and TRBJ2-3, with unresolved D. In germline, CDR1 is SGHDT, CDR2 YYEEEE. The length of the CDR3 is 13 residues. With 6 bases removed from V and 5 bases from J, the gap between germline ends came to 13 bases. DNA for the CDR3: TGTGCCAGCACCTTAGGTCTCCAAGATACGCAGTATTTT. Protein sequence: CASTLGLQDTQYF.

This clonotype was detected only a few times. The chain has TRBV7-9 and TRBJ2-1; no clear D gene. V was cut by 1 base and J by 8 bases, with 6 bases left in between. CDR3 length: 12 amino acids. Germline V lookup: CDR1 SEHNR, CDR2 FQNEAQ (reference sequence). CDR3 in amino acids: CASSLVVYEQFF. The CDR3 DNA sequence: TGTGCCAGCAGCTTAGTCGTCTATGAGCAGTTCTTC.

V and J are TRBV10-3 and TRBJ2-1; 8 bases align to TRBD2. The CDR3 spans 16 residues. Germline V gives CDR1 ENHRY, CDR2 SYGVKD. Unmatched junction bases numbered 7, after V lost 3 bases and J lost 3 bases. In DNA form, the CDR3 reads TGTGCCATCAGTGAACATCCTAGCGGGTACTACAATGAGCAGTTCTTC. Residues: CAISEHPSGYYNEQFF.

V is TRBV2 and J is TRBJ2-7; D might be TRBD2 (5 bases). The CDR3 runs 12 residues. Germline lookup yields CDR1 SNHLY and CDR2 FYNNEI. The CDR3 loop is CVMVLGRGEQYF. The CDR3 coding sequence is TGTGTCATGGTCTTGGGGAGAGGGGAGCAGTACTTC.

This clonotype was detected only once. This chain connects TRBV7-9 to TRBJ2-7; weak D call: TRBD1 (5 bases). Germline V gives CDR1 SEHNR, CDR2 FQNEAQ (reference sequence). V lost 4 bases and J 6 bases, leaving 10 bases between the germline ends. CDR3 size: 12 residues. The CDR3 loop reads CASSSDSAEQYF. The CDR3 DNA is TGTGCCAGCAGCTCAGACAGCGCCGAGCAGTACTTC. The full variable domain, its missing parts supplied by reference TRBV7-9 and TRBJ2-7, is DTGVSQNPRHKITKRGQNVTFRCDPISEHNRLYWYRQTLGQGPEFLTYFQNEAQLEKSRLLSDRFSAERPKGSFSTLEIQRTEQGDSAMYLCASSSDSAEQYFGPGTRLTVT.

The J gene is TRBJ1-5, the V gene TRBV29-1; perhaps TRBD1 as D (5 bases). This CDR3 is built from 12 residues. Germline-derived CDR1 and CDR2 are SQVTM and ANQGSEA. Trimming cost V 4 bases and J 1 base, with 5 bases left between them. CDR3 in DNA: TGCAGCGTTGGGGACAGCAATCAGCCCCAGCATTTT. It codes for CSVGDSNQPQHF. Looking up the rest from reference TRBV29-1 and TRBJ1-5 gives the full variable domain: SAVISQKPSRDICQRGTSLTIQCQVDSQVTMMFWYRQQPGQSLTLIATANQGSEATYESGFVIDKFPISRPNLTFSTLTVSNMSPEDSSIYLCSVGDSNQPQHFGDGTRLSIL.

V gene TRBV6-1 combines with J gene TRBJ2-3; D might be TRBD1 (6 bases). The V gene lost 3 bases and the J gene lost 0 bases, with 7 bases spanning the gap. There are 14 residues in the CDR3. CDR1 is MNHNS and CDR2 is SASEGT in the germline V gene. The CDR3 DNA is TGTGCCAGCAGTGAGGACAGCAGCACAGATACGCAGTATTTT. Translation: CASSEDSSTDTQYF.

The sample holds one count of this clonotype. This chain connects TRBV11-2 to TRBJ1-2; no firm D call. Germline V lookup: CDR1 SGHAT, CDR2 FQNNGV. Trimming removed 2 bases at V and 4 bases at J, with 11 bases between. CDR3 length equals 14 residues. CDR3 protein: CASSLRRWGYGYTF. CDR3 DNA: TGTGCCAGCAGCTTAAGAAGGTGGGGCTATGGCTACACCTTC.

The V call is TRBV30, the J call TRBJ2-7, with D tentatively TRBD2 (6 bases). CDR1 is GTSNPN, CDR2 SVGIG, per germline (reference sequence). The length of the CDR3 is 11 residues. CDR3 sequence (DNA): TGTGCGGCCGTGGAGGGCTACGAGCAGTACTTC. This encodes CAAVEGYEQYF. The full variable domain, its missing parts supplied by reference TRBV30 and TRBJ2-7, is SQTIHQWPATLVQPVGSPLSLECTVEGTSNPNLYWYRQAAGRGLQLLFYSVGIGQISSEVPQNLSASRPQDRQFILSSKKLLLSDSGFYLCAAVEGYEQYFGPGTRLTVT.

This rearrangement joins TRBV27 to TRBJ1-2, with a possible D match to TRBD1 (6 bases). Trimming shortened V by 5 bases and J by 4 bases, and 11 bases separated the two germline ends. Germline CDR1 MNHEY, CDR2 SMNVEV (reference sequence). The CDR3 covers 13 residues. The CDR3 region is CASSPGQFYGYTF. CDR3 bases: TGTGCCAGCAGTCCCGGACAGTTCTATGGCTACACCTTC.

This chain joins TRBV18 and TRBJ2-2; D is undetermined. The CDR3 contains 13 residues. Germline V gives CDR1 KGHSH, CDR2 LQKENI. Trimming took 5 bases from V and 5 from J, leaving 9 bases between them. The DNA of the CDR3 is TGTGCCAGCTCAGATGATGGGACCGGGGAGCTGTTTTTT. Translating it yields CASSDDGTGELFF.